The T cell receptor beta chain under discussion was sequenced for a study of cytomegalovirus exposure and HLA in healthy donors. General study findings and limits: The study had only CMV serostatus as immune exposure information. The study designated 160 or so TCR beta chains cytomegalovirus-associated.

Donors in the study were healthy people who gave bone marrow. PCR was performed using 60 Vbeta and 13 Jbeta primers. Original processing notes: In a later analysis, around 87 million unique TCR beta chains included roughly 11 million shared by two or more donors. Only in-frame clones appear in the TCRdb table, and some are missing; sequencing was by immunoSEQ multiplex PCR. That table gives V, J and clone size, and the DNA gave D and trimming. The repertoire holds under 150,000 clones, with 75% to 85% as singletons. The V end lost 8 bases, the J end lost 1 base, and 11 bases lay between the germline ends. The length of the CDR3 is 13 residues. Germline V gene data show CDR1 as WSHSY and CDR2 as SAAADI. As to this clone: No antigen is known for it.

Specimen: PBMCs. The sequence derives from a man between 25 and 39 years old in good health and CMV-seronegative. This chain links TRBV10-2 with TRBJ2-5; a possible D gene is TRBD1 (6 bases). The CDR3 loop is CASGRQAQETQYF. DNA of the CDR3: TGCGCCAGCGGTCGACAGGCCCAAGAGACCCAGTACTTC.